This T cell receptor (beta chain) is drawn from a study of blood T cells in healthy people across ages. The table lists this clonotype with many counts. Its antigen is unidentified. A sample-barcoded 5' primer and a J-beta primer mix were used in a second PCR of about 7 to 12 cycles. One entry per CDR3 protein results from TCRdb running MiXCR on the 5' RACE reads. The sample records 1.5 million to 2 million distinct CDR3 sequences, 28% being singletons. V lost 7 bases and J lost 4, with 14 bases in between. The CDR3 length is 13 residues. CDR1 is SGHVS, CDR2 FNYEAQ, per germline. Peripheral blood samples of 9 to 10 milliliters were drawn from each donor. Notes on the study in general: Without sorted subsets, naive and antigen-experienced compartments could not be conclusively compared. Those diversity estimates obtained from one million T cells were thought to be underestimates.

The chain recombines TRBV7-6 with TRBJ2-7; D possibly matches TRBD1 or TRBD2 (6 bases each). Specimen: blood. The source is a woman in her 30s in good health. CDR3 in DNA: TGTGCCAGCAACTTGGGGGGCTCGTACGAGCAGTACTTC. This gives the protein CASNLGGSYEQYF.